Given below is one T cell receptor (beta chain) in context. Its target is unknown. Each HIV-infected participant was given treatment in the United States. Prior to DNA extraction, the samples held 1-10 million cryopreserved PBMC. The sample belongs to a study of long-term antiretroviral therapy in people with HIV. Study overall: The 2015 recommendation for immediate ART came about a decade after the earliest samples. Study conclusions and caveats: Diversity went up after ART and still fell short of transplant donor controls.

V shed 2 bases and J shed 4 bases, with 10 bases lying between them. The germline V gene has CDR1 SGHTS and CDR2 YDEGEE. The CDR3 extends over 15 amino acids. The authors ran the immunoSEQ assay, v3.0, at survey level. Sequencing used immunoSEQ multiplex PCR; TCRdb keeps in-frame clones, though not all of them. Of fewer than 20,000 clones listed, about four fifths are singletons. The material sequenced was unsorted PBMCs, taken 0.3 years after starting antiretroviral therapy. The source is a woman in her fifties or sixties with HIV. This chain uses TRBV5-8 with TRBJ2-6, with a tentative D call TRBD2 (6 bases). CDR3: CASSLSGVGANVLTF. The CDR3, as DNA: TGTGCCAGCAGCTTATCGGGGGTCGGGGCCAACGTCCTGACTTTC.